This T cell receptor beta chain was obtained from a study of shared clonotypes between healthy human individuals. The overall study: Each donor had three CD4 naive, three CD4 memory, two CD8 naive and one CD8 memory plate.

The DNA input per sorted-subset replicate PCR was 150 to 200 ng, corresponding to around 30,000 T cell genomes. Using immunoSEQ multiplex PCR, the repertoire was profiled, and TCRdb retains in-frame clones only, with some absent. The sample lists about 2.4 million clones, over 85% occurring once. Trimming took off 4 bases at V and 4 bases at J, with 12 bases between the two ends. CDR3 length: 15 residues. CDR1 and CDR2 from the germline V gene are SGHNT and YYREEE (reference sequence). This clonotype originated in a man aged 18 to 35 in good health. Some clones in this sample may be carry-over from other donors' samples. This chain links TRBV5-4 with TRBJ1-6; TRBD1 is a possible D gene (5 bases). The specimen was naive CD4+ T cells from PBMCs. Noted subset: CD45RA+ positively selected. CDR3 sequence: CASSQQAGYNSPLHF. The CDR3 DNA sequence: TGTGCCAGCAGCCAACAGGCGGGGTATAATTCACCCCTCCACTTT.